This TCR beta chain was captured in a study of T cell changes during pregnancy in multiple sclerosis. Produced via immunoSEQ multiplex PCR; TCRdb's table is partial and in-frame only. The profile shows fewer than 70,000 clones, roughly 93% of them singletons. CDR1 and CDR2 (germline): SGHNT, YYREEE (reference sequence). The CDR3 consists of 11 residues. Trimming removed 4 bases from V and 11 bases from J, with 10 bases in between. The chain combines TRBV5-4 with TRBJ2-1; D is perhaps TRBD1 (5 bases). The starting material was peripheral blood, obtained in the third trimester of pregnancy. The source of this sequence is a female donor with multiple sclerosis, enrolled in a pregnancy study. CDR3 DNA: TGTGCCAGCAGCACCCGGACACAGCAGTTCTTC. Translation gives CASSTRTQQFF.